This entry is about one TCR beta chain. There is no known antigen for this receptor. Base-call qualities are not available, and no considerably larger clone is one nucleotide away. This sample stems from a study of PD-1 blockade in classical Hodgkin lymphoma (dated by TCRdb to between 2020 and 2021). With respect to the entire study: Nivolumab dosing was 3 mg/kg intravenously every 2 weeks, continuing until either disease progression or unacceptable toxicity. To define a peripheral blood immune signature of response to PD-1 blockade in classical Hodgkin lymphoma, the study combined TCR beta sequencing with CyTOF. Beyond this particular receptor, the publication reports: By C4D1, a significant rise was seen in CD4+ TCR diversity but not in CD8+ TCR diversity (p=0.0027 vs p=0.16), and the rise was most apparent among complete responders (p=0.02). Baseline TCR diversity was reported as lower in newly diagnosed patients than in healthy donors, and lower still in relapsed/refractory patients. The study was limited to a single clinical trial cohort, and causes of repertoire differences, possibly disease activity or prior therapy, remained undefined. Trial patients achieving complete response had baseline diversity similar to newly diagnosed patients, whereas partial responders and progressors had significantly lower diversity. Diversity was lower in patients who began nivolumab less than 1 year after ASCT, so these patients were left out of later analyses to avoid confounding by immune reconstitution.

The Qiagen DNeasy kit was used to extract genomic DNA from unsorted PBMCs and from the negatively selected CD4+ and CD8+ fractions. TCR beta CDR3 regions were amplified by immunoSEQ multiplex PCR using primers annealing to V and J segments. A synthetic immune receptor repertoire was used to minimize amplification bias, and any residual bias was removed computationally once sequencing was done. As for how the authors treated the data: Repertoire diversity was quantified as the Shannon entropy index using custom Python scripts. The unsorted, CD4+ and CD8+ repertoires were each analyzed separately, with the exception of combined analyses, where CD4+ and CD8+ sequences were merged in silico. A clone was considered expanded if an increase in frequency of at least 2-fold after treatment relative to C1D1 was found, and a pseudocount of 0.5 was applied to clones undetected at baseline. Clones with 0 or 1 copy at C1D1 were defined as singleton clones, while clones with 2 or more copies were defined as non-singleton clones. By matching protein sequences in sorted samples from the same patient, clones expanded in unsorted samples were annotated as CD4+, CD8+ or unknown. Wilcoxon tests were applied to paired samples to test diversity changes from C1D1 to C4D1. The clones in this table, taken by TCRdb from immuneACCESS, are in-frame only. Not every clone is retained; where verified, under half of the shortfall comes from an unresolved V gene, and the cause of the rest is unknown. The V and J calls and clone size come from that table; D and trimming were worked out from the DNA. Recorded for this sample are roughly 21,000 clones; about 85% of them occurred a single time. 10% to 15% of the sample goes to the ten largest clones.

The sample's time point, from its label and the paper: cycle 4 day 1 (C4D1), after less than 7 weeks of nivolumab. Every trial patient had relapsed after autologous stem cell transplantation, and cohorts A, B and C differed in prior brentuximab vedotin exposure. The trial cohort was composed of about 53 patients with relapsed/refractory classical Hodgkin lymphoma, for whom complete response, partial response or progressive disease was recorded as best overall response. In the multi-cohort phase II CheckMate 205 trial, trial patients received single-agent nivolumab. An independent review committee assessed best overall response using the 2007 International Working Group response criteria. Trial PBMCs were obtained immediately prior to nivolumab initiation (C1D1) and on therapy at cycle 2 day 1 and cycle 4 day 1. After peripheral blood was drawn into 8 mL Vacutainer Cell Preparation Tubes, PBMCs were isolated by centrifugation and then cryopreserved.

The V end loses 0 bases and the J end loses 11 bases, and a stretch of 10 bases separates them. The CDR3 numbers 11 residues from cysteine through phenylalanine. Only CDR3 DNA is held: 33 bases, read in frame from base 1. According to the germline V gene (reference sequence), CDR1 reads DFQATT and CDR2 reads SNEGSKA. The sequence was collected from a human donor with classical Hodgkin lymphoma. The specimen was peripheral blood mononuclear cells (PBMCs), collected before the fourth cycle of nivolumab. The chain joins TRBV20-1 to TRBJ1-1; no D segment can be confidently identified. CDR3 sequence: CSARDAPTAFF. In nucleotides, the sequence is TGCAGTGCTAGAGATGCCCCTACGGCTTTCTTT.